The rows below give T cell receptor beta chains drawn from one sample of a study of OX40 agonist ivuxolimab in advanced cancers. Produced via immunoSEQ multiplex PCR; TCRdb's table is partial and in-frame only. The data show 65,000 to 80,000 clones, about 85% seen once. This specimen consisted of CD4+ or CD8+ T cells sorted from blood, obtained in a trial of the OX40 agonist ivuxolimab. The receptors derive from an adult with an advanced solid tumor such as melanoma, head and neck, liver or kidney cancer. Both conserved end residues are part of each CDR3. The order of the fields is D gene, V gene, J gene, clone size, CDR3 DNA, CDR3 protein. A D gene is named only where the DNA matches it firmly. Clone size is given for some rows only: seen once, a few or many times, or a class if the clone is expanded.

>.|TRBV10-3|TRBJ2-7|.
TGTGCCATCAGTGAGTGGGGGCTCAAGGACAGTTACGAGCAGTACTTC
CAISEWGLKDSYEQYF
>TRBD2|TRBV4-2|TRBJ2-1|.
TGTGCCAGCAGCCAACCCTCCGGGACTAGCGGGGACAATGAGCAGTTCTTC
CASSQPSGTSGDNEQFF
>.|TRBV5-1|TRBJ2-3|.
TGCGCCAGTGCAAATAGGTTGACAGATACGCAGTATTTT
CASANRLTDTQYF
>.|TRBV5-4|TRBJ1-2|few
TGTGTCAGCAGCTCGCGGACACCAGACTATGGCTACACCTTC
CVSSSRTPDYGYTF
>.|TRBV7-6|TRBJ1-5|.
TGTGCCAGCAGCTTAGCGCCGGGTTTTAGCAATCAGCCCCAGCATTTT
CASSLAPGFSNQPQHF
>.|TRBV6-5|TRBJ1-4|.
TGTGCCAGCAGTTACGGCGAGAATGAAAAACTGTTTTTT
CASSYGENEKLFF
>TRBD1|TRBV7-7|TRBJ2-1|.
TGTGCCAGCAGCCTCCGGGACAGGGAGGAAAGTGAGCAGTTCTTC
CASSLRDREESEQFF
>.|TRBV5-1|TRBJ1-6|.
TGCGCCAGCAGCTTGTCGAGCTCCTATAATTCACCCCTCCACTTT
CASSLSSSYNSPLHF
>.|TRBV5-1|TRBJ1-3|once
TGCGCCAGCAGCTTGGATCCGGGTGGAAACACCATATATTTT
CASSLDPGGNTIYF
>TRBD1|TRBV9|TRBJ1-4|.
TGTGCCAGCAGCCATGGACAGGGCCGGGAAAAACTGTTTTTT
CASSHGQGREKLFF
>.|TRBV9|TRBJ1-2|.
TGTGCCAGCAGCACCTCCGGGAACTATGGCTACACCTTC
CASSTSGNYGYTF
>.|TRBV6-6|TRBJ1-6|.
TGTGCCAGCAGCACGACCAGGCAGGCGAATTCACCCCTCCACTTT
CASSTTRQANSPLHF
>.|TRBV5-1|TRBJ2-3|.
TGCGCCAGCAGCCGCACAGTCAGGGGGGATAGTACAGATACGCAGTATTTT
CASSRTVRGDSTDTQYF
>.|TRBV7-9|TRBJ2-3|.
TGTGCCAGCAGCTTAGAAGTGCGGGGTCAAACAGATACGCAGTATTTT
CASSLEVRGQTDTQYF
>.|TRBV6-5|TRBJ2-3|.
TGTGCCAGCAGTGACAGTCCTAGCACAGATACGCAGTATTTT
CASSDSPSTDTQYF
>.|TRBV4-2|TRBJ1-5|.
TGTGCCAGCAGCCCCGAGGGACTGAACAATCAGCCCCAGCATTTT
CASSPEGLNNQPQHF
>.|TRBV7-3|TRBJ1-2|.
TGTGCCAGCAGCTTAGGAGGGGTCTATGGCTACACCTTC
CASSLGGVYGYTF
>TRBD2|TRBV27|TRBJ2-2|few
TGTGCCAGCAGTTCGGGACTAGCGGGGGTCGGGGAGCTGTTTTTT
CASSSGLAGVGELFF
>.|TRBV7-2|TRBJ2-4|few
TGTGCCAGCAGCCCATTTCAGGGGAACATTCAGTACTTC
CASSPFQGNIQYF
>TRBD2|TRBV19|TRBJ2-3|.
TGTGCCAGTAGTCGTGGACTAGCGGGGGCCGGGGATACGCAGTATTTT
CASSRGLAGAGDTQYF
>TRBD1|TRBV11-2|TRBJ1-5|.
TGTGCCAGCAGCCCCGGTCGGACAGGGTTACAGCCCCAGCATTTT
CASSPGRTGLQPQHF
>.|TRBV9|TRBJ2-7|.
TGTGCCAGCTCCGAGGCCACAGGAGAGGCAGGGGAGCAGTACTTC
CASSEATGEAGEQYF
>TRBD1|TRBV6-1|TRBJ2-5|.
TGTGCCAGCAGTACCTTAGGACAGGGCTTACAGACCCAGTACTTC
CASSTLGQGLQTQYF
>TRBD1|TRBV6-5|TRBJ1-4|.
TGTGCCAGCAGTTACTCTGGGACAGGGGTGGGTGAAAAACTGTTTTTT
CASSYSGTGVGEKLFF
>.|TRBV9|TRBJ1-5|.
TGTGCCAGCAGCCGGGGGGACACCCGAAATCAGCCCCAGCATTTT
CASSRGDTRNQPQHF
>.|TRBV7-2|TRBJ1-1|few
TGTGCCAGCAGCTTAGAGGTCGACACTGAAGCTTTCTTT
CASSLEVDTEAFF
>.|TRBV27|TRBJ1-2|few
TGTGCCAGCAGTTTATGGGGGGCTGAAAACTATGGCTACACCTTC
CASSLWGAENYGYTF
>.|TRBV5-8|TRBJ1-2|.
TGTGCCAGCAGCCATCGCAACTATGGCTACACCTTC
CASSHRNYGYTF
>.|TRBV19|TRBJ2-5|.
TGTGCCAGTAGTTCAGGGTGGGCAGAGACCCAGTACTTC
CASSSGWAETQYF
>TRBD2|TRBV5-1|TRBJ2-3|few
TGCGCCAGCAATAGCGGGGGGTACACAGATACGCAGTATTTT
CASNSGGYTDTQYF
>.|TRBV5-1|TRBJ2-5|.
TGCGCCAGCAGCTGGGATGGACAGAGGAAAGAGACCCAGTACTTC
CASSWDGQRKETQYF
>.|TRBV19|TRBJ2-5|.
TGTGCCACCTCTCTCCAGAGGAAAGAGACCCAGTACTTC
CATSLQRKETQYF
>.|TRBV7-9|TRBJ2-1|once
TGTGCCAGCGGAGAGTCGGGACCCTACAATGAGCAGTTCTTC
CASGESGPYNEQFF
>TRBD2|TRBV23-1|TRBJ2-1|.
TGCGCCAGCAGTTCCCCGGGGGGATCGGAGCAGTTCTTC
CASSSPGGSEQFF
>.|TRBV4-3|TRBJ1-4|.
TGCGCCAGCAGTCAGACCCGAGGGAAGGAAAAACTGTTTTTT
CASSQTRGKEKLFF
>TRBD1|TRBV6-6|TRBJ2-2|once
TGTGCCAGCAGTTATCAGGGGGTCACCGGGGAGCTGTTTTTT
CASSYQGVTGELFF
>TRBD1|TRBV7-2|TRBJ2-7|.
TGTGCCAGCAGCCGGGACAGGGGCCCCTACGAGCAGTACTTC
CASSRDRGPYEQYF
>TRBD1|TRBV10-3|TRBJ2-7|once
TGTGCCATCAGAAACCCGGGACAGTCCTACGAGCAGTACTTC
CAIRNPGQSYEQYF
>.|TRBV4-3|TRBJ2-6|.
TGCGCCAGCAGCCCGACAGCAAAGGGTTCTGGGGCCAACGTCCTGACTTTC
CASSPTAKGSGANVLTF
>.|TRBV7-9|TRBJ2-2|once
TGTGCCAGCAGCTTAGACAAGGGAGACGGGGAGCTGTTTTTT
CASSLDKGDGELFF
>.|TRBV6-5|TRBJ2-2|once
TGTGCCAGCAGTCAAAACACCGGGGAGCTGTTTTTT
CASSQNTGELFF
>TRBD2|TRBV9|TRBJ2-7|.
TGTGCCAGCAGCGTAGGTGTAGCGGGGGGCTACGAGCAGTACTTC
CASSVGVAGGYEQYF
>.|TRBV4-3|TRBJ1-2|.
TGCGCCAGCAGCCAAGAATTATCGAGCGCGGGCTACACCTTC
CASSQELSSAGYTF
>.|TRBV6-5|TRBJ1-2|.
TGTGCCAGCAGTTACGGGGGGTTTGGCTACACCTTC
CASSYGGFGYTF
>.|TRBV5-6|TRBJ1-5|.
TGTGCCAGCAGCCTCTATGGGTTGGAGAATCAGCCCCAGCATTTT
CASSLYGLENQPQHF
>TRBD1|TRBV6-6|TRBJ1-1|.
TGTGCCAGCAGTTACCGGGACAGGGAGGACACTGAAGCTTTCTTT
CASSYRDREDTEAFF
>TRBD1|TRBV4-3|TRBJ2-2|.
TGCGCCAGCAGCCAACGACTCGGGAGACAGGGGGCGGCCGGGGAGCTGTTTTTT
CASSQRLGRQGAAGELFF
>TRBD1|TRBV2|TRBJ1-5|.
TGTGCCAGCAGTGAGTCGACAGGGTACCAGCCCCAGCATTTT
CASSESTGYQPQHF
>TRBD2|TRBV18|TRBJ2-3|.
TGTGCCAGCTCACCACCGGGGACTAGCGGGGGCCTGACGCAGTATTTT
CASSPPGTSGGLTQYF
>.|TRBV25-1|TRBJ2-3|.
TGTGCCAGCACCGAAAGGGGTACGCAGTATTTT
CASTERGTQYF
>TRBD2|TRBV5-5|TRBJ2-1|.
TGTGCCAGCAGCCTACAGCGGGGGATCTTCAATGAGCAGTTCTTC
CASSLQRGIFNEQFF
>TRBD2|TRBV4-1|TRBJ2-7|.
TGCGCCAGCAGCGGGATTTTGCGGGGGGATCCCTACGAGCAGTACTTC
CASSGILRGDPYEQYF
>TRBD1|TRBV5-4|TRBJ1-5|.
TGTGCCAGCAGCCCCGGGACAGGGGACAATCAACCCCAGCATTTT
CASSPGTGDNQPQHF
>.|TRBV7-2|TRBJ2-1|.
TGTGCCAGCAGCCAAAGGGGTGAGCAGTTCTTC
CASSQRGEQFF
>.|TRBV7-3|TRBJ2-2|.
TGTGCCAGCAGCCCGACCACCGGGGAGCTGTTTTTT
CASSPTTGELFF
>.|TRBV2|TRBJ1-5|few
TGTGCCAGCAAGGGTTCCTTACAGATCAATCAGCCCCAGCATTTT
CASKGSLQINQPQHF
>.|TRBV6-5|TRBJ1-5|.
TGTGCCAGCAGTTACTCCAACAATCAGCCCCAGCATTTT
CASSYSNNQPQHF